The 21 T cell receptor beta chains below were found in one sample sequenced in a study of identical twins listed by TCRdb under 2016. The method behind the library was 5' RACE. The sequencer listed for this sample is Illumina HiSeq 2000. The public reads were reprocessed in TCRdb via fastp at Q25 and MiXCR, keeping in-frame beta chains. Merged by CDR3 protein, the rows form single entries marked with the most common genes and DNA. In all, the sample holds 1,800,000 or so distinct CDR3 sequences, and under 35% of those were seen once. The top ten clones comprise approximately 0.29% of the sample. What was sequenced was cord blood. These receptors were obtained from a newborn girl in good health.

This clonotype came up a few times. This sequence joins TRBV7-9 and TRBJ2-1; 10 bases are shared with TRBD1. V was clipped by 2 bases and J by 7 bases; unmatched bases: 8. This CDR3 is 16 amino acids long. Germline assignment: CDR1 SEHNR and CDR2 FQNEAQ (reference sequence). DNA for the CDR3: TGTGCCAGCAGCTTACGGGACAGGGGCTACTATAATGAGCAGTTCTTC. This translates into CASSLRDRGYYNEQFF.

In its sample, this clonotype was seen a few times. A much larger clone sits a single nucleotide away, making a read error possible. V is TRBV4-2 and J is TRBJ2-1; 9 nucleotides agree with TRBD2. Losses at the gene ends were 1 base for V and 3 bases for J; bases not matched to a gene: 1. The CDR3 sequence is 15 residues long. Germline values: CDR1 LGHNA, CDR2 YNFKEQ. The CDR3 nucleotides are TGTGCCAGCAGCCAAGGGACTAGCGTCTACAATGAGCAGTTCTTC. As protein: CASSQGTSVYNEQFF.

There are a few counts of this clonotype. One junction end does not reproduce the germline sequence, and a read error may be involved. The gene calls are TRBV5-1 and TRBJ1-1; 9 bases align to TRBD1. This CDR3 region has 13 residues. Germline V gene sequence: CDR1 SGHRS, CDR2 YFSETQ. CDR3 coding DNA: TGCGCCAGCAACTTGAGGGACAGGGTGGGAGCTTTCTTT. The encoded protein is CASNLRDRVGAFF.

As for this clonotype: One junction end does not reproduce the germline sequence, and a read error may be involved. The chain is built from TRBV9 and TRBJ1-1; tentative D call: TRBD1 (6 bases). Germline CDR1 SGDLS, CDR2 YYNGEE. The CDR3 sequence is 16 residues long. The CDR3 region is CANSASMGHQGTEAFF. The CDR3 DNA is TGTGCCAACAGCGCCTCAATGGGACACCAGGGGACTGAAGCTTTCTTT.

Of note for this clonotype: The junction departs from germline at one end; a sequencing error may be responsible. The J gene is TRBJ2-7, the V gene TRBV2, with 9 bases fitting TRBD2. Per the germline V gene, CDR1 is SNHLY and CDR2 is FYNNEI. The CDR3 loop spans 14 amino acids. CDR3 bases: TGTGCCAGCAGTGTGCGGGGGGGAGCCTACGAGCAGTCCTTC. The encoded protein is CASSVRGGAYEQSF.

The sample holds a few counts of this clonotype. The rearrangement joins TRBV20-1 to TRBJ2-1; possibly TRBD2 for D (6 bases). This CDR3 has 16 residues. Germline CDR1 reads DFQATT; CDR2 reads SNEGSKA (reference sequence). V lost 0 bases and J 4 bases, leaving 16 bases between the germline ends. CDR3 coding DNA: TGCAGTGCTAGAGACGGGGGTGTGGACCTATACAATGAGCAGTTCTTC. This codes for CSARDGGVDLYNEQFF.

The rearrangement joins TRBV18 to TRBJ2-2; no clear D gene. In germline, CDR1 is KGHSH, CDR2 LQKENI. With 2 bases removed from V and 2 bases from J, the gap between germline ends came to 6 bases. The CDR3 length is 14 residues. CDR3 protein: CASSPDKNTGELFF. The CDR3 nucleotides are TGTGCCAGCTCACCAGACAAAAACACCGGGGAGCTGTTTTTT. Using reference TRBV18 and TRBJ2-2 for the parts outside the CDR3, the full variable domain is NAGVMQNPRHLVRRRGQEARLRCSPMKGHSHVYWYRQLPEEGLKFMVYLQKENIIDESGMPKERFSAEFPKEGPSILRIQQVVRGDSAAYFCASSPDKNTGELFFGEGSRLTVL.

This clonotype was seen only a few times. J is TRBJ2-5 and V is TRBV14; 7 positions agree with TRBD2. From germline, CDR1 is SGHDN and CDR2 FVKESK. The length of the CDR3 is 18 residues. With V trimmed by 0 bases and J by 11 bases, 21 bases remained unmatched. Written as DNA, the CDR3 is TGTGCCAGCAGCCAAGATCTTGGGCTAGCGGACTTCTACAATGAGCAGTACTTC. This gives the protein CASSQDLGLADFYNEQYF.

This clonotype was counted a few times. The CDR3 DNA reads TGCGCCAGCAGACAGCAAGATACGCAGTATTTT. Its protein product is CASRQQDTQYF. The rearrangement links TRBV5-1 to TRBJ2-3; D ambiguous. The germline CDR1 and CDR2 sequences are SGHRS and YFSETQ. The V gene lost 5 bases and the J gene lost 5 bases, with 6 bases spanning the gap. The CDR3 spans 11 residues. Based on the CDR3 plus reference TRBV5-1 and TRBJ2-3, the full variable domain is KAGVTQTPRYLIKTRGQQVTLSCSPISGHRSVSWYQQTPGQGLQFLFEYFSETQRNKGNFPGRFSGRQFSNSRSEMNVSTLELGDSALYLCASRQQDTQYFGPGTRLTVL.

The chain combines TRBV4-2 with TRBJ2-3; D is unresolved. CDR3 size: 17 residues. The germline V gene has CDR1 LGHNA and CDR2 YNFKEQ. With 0 bases removed from V and 4 bases from J, the gap between germline ends came to 17 bases. The CDR3 reads CASSQDRARGGADTQYF. The CDR3 DNA reads TGTGCCAGCAGCCAAGATAGAGCTAGAGGTGGGGCAGATACGCAGTATTTT.

This rearrangement joins TRBV20-1 to TRBJ2-1; 7 bases are a match to TRBD1. CDR3 size: 12 residues. Per germline, CDR1 DFQATT and CDR2 SNEGSKA (reference sequence). V trimming: 5 bases; J trimming: 6 bases; junction bases outside the gene matches: 4. DNA for the CDR3: TGCAGTGCTCCCTACAGGGGCAATGAGCAGTTCTTC. It is translated as CSAPYRGNEQFF.

This chain links TRBV19 with TRBJ2-7; D ambiguous. V shed 6 bases and J shed 0 bases, with 9 bases lying between them. The CDR3 totals 13 residues. Germline CDR1 reads LNHDA; CDR2 reads SQIVND (reference sequence). The CDR3 DNA sequence: TGTGCCAGTAGCATGGGAAGCTCCTACGAGCAGTACTTC. Translation gives CASSMGSSYEQYF.

CDR3 in amino acids: CASSQDLAPADTQYF. CDR3 bases: TGTGCCAGCAGCCAAGACCTAGCCCCAGCCGATACGCAGTATTTT. This chain connects TRBV4-2 to TRBJ2-3, with D perhaps TRBD2 (5 bases). The CDR3 is 15 amino acids. Germline V gene data show CDR1 as LGHNA and CDR2 as YNFKEQ. V was trimmed by 0 bases and J by 6 bases, leaving 13 bases between them.

The chain links TRBV29-1 to TRBJ2-3; no clear D. This CDR3 has 15 residues. Germline CDR1 SQVTM, CDR2 ANQGSEA. CDR3 sequence: CSLRMVGSSTDTQYF. The CDR3 DNA sequence: TGCAGTTTACGTATGGTCGGATCTAGCACAGATACGCAGTATTTT.

In this sample, this clonotype turned up a few times. The CDR3 region has the DNA TGTGCCAGCAGCCTCCGGGTGGGGACAGGGGGCAATGAGCAGTTCTTC. It yields the protein CASSLRVGTGGNEQFF. The V and J genes are TRBV4-2 and TRBJ2-1; 11 nucleotides align to TRBD1. Germline V gene sequence: CDR1 LGHNA, CDR2 YNFKEQ. The CDR3 length is 16 residues. With V trimmed by 4 bases and J by 6 bases, 8 bases remained unmatched.

The genes are TRBV10-3 and TRBJ2-1; possible D gene TRBD2, 6 bases. CDR3 length: 14 residues. Trimming pared 0 bases from V and 6 bases from J, leaving 9 bases between. CDR1 ENHRY and CDR2 SYGVKD come from the germline V gene. The DNA for the CDR3 is TGTGCCATCAGTGAGTCTCGACTAGGCAATGAGCAGTTCTTC. Its protein is CAISESRLGNEQFF.

This clonotype has only a few counts. The chain combines TRBV2 with TRBJ1-2, with a weak D call TRBD1 (5 bases). In germline, CDR1 is SNHLY, CDR2 FYNNEI. The V and J ends lost 7 bases and 7 bases respectively, with 13 bases between them. The CDR3 has 12 residues. CDR3 sequence: CASKQESGGYTF. The CDR3 DNA sequence: TGTGCCAGCAAACAGGAAAGTGGTGGCTACACCTTC. The full variable domain, in which reference TRBV2 and TRBJ1-2 provide the parts outside the CDR3, is EPEVTQTPSHQVTQMGQEVILRCVPISNHLYFYWYRQILGQKVEFLVSFYNNEISEKSEIFDDQFSVERPDGSNFTLKIRSTKLEDSAMYFCASKQESGGYTFGSGTRLTVV.

This clonotype was picked up a small number of times. One base away lies a much larger clone, so this may be a sequencing read error. The chain combines TRBV29-1 with TRBJ2-7; the D gene is possibly TRBD2 (5 bases). Trimming cost V 3 bases and J 7 bases, with 16 bases left between them. CDR1 SQVTM and CDR2 ANQGSEA come from the germline V gene. The CDR3 runs 13 residues. The CDR3, as DNA: TGCAGCGTTGAGAGGCGGGTACACAATGAGCAGTACTTC. Translation gives CSVERRVHNEQYF.

The J gene is TRBJ1-3, the V gene TRBV5-1; D call uncertain. Deletions cut 4 bases from V and 0 bases from J, with 14 bases between. The CDR3 covers 16 residues. Germline V CDR1 and CDR2: SGHRS, YFSETQ. CDR3 sequence (DNA): TGCGCCAGCAGCCGCTCCATGAGTCTCTCTGGAAACACCATATATTTT. It translates to CASSRSMSLSGNTIYF.

J is TRBJ1-5 and V is TRBV27; 8 bases map to TRBD1. The CDR3 contains 17 residues. V lost 5 bases, J lost 0 bases, and 9 bases stayed unmatched. Germline V gene sequence: CDR1 MNHEY, CDR2 SMNVEV (reference sequence). DNA for the CDR3: TGTGCCAGCAGTACCCCGACAGGGGCGTATAGCAATCAGCCCCAGCATTTT. This translates into CASSTPTGAYSNQPQHF.

This sequence joins TRBV7-8 and TRBJ2-1, with 10 positions matching TRBD2. The CDR3 spans 15 residues. Germline trimming cut 5 bases from V and 2 bases from J; bases unmatched to any gene: 3. From germline, CDR1 is SGHVS and CDR2 FQNEAQ. The CDR3 spells CASSASGSPYNEQFF. The CDR3 DNA follows: TGTGCCAGCAGCGCTAGCGGGAGTCCCTACAATGAGCAGTTCTTC.